Below are 13 T cell receptor beta chains sequenced from a single sample in a study of shared clonotypes between healthy human individuals. Naive CD8 populations comprised CD45RO-negative cells positively selected for CCR7, excluding terminally differentiated effector memory CD45RA+ cells. Produced via immunoSEQ multiplex PCR; TCRdb's table is partial and in-frame only. The sample lists 1.5 million to 2.5 million clones, over 85% occurring once. Sequenced material: naive CD8+ T cells sorted from blood. The receptors stem from a man aged 18 to 35 in good health.

Notes on this clone: Different DNA sequences within this sample yield the same CDR3. The J gene is TRBJ2-1, the V gene TRBV5-4; tentatively, D is TRBD1 or TRBD2 (5 bases each). Germline CDR1 reads SGHNT; CDR2 reads YYREEE (reference sequence). Trimming pared 2 bases from V and 5 bases from J, leaving 8 bases between. The CDR3 length is 13 residues. In DNA form, the CDR3 reads TGTGCCAGCAGCTTCGGGACGGACAATGAGCAGTTCTTC. It specifies CASSFGTDNEQFF. Looking up the rest from reference TRBV5-4 and TRBJ2-1 gives the full variable domain: ETGVTQSPTHLIKTRGQQVTLRCSSQSGHNTVSWYQQALGQGPQFIFQYYREEENGRGNFPPRFSGLQFPNYSSELNVNALELDDSALYLCASSFGTDNEQFFGPGTRLTVL.

A remark on this clone: The sample contains more than one DNA sequence encoding this CDR3. This sequence joins TRBV7-9 and TRBJ2-7; D might be TRBD1 or TRBD2, each matching 5 bases. The V gene's germline CDR1 is SEHNR and CDR2 FQNEAQ (reference sequence). CDR3 length: 12 amino acids. The V end was cut by 5 bases, the J end by 2 bases, with 7 bases between. The CDR3 here is CASSRGAYEQYF. As DNA, the CDR3 is TGTGCCAGCAGCAGGGGAGCCTACGAGCAGTACTTC.

This chain uses TRBV27 with TRBJ2-5, with 7 bases lining up with TRBD1. J gave up 7 bases and V 5 bases, and 16 bases lay outside the gene matches. The CDR3 runs 16 residues. Germline V gene lookup returns CDR1 MNHEY and CDR2 SMNVEV (reference sequence). The CDR3: CASSPLTGPAVGTQYF. CDR3 DNA: TGTGCCAGCAGTCCACTGACAGGGCCGGCGGTTGGGACCCAGTACTTC.

The V and J genes are TRBV13 and TRBJ2-7; possibly TRBD2 for D (5 bases). The CDR3 length is 13 residues. With 1 base removed from V and 5 bases from J, the gap between germline ends came to 9 bases. Germline assignment: CDR1 PRHDT and CDR2 FYEKMQ (reference sequence). CDR3 coding DNA: TGTGCCAGCAGCTTAGACGGGAAAAACGAGCAGTACTTC. This codes for CASSLDGKNEQYF.

The CDR3 sequence is CASSSGQLGNEQFF. The CDR3 bases are TGTGCCAGCAGCTCGGGACAGTTAGGGAATGAGCAGTTCTTC. J is TRBJ2-1 and V is TRBV13; 7 bases fit TRBD1. Germline-derived CDR1 and CDR2 are PRHDT and FYEKMQ (reference sequence). Losses at the gene ends were 4 bases for V and 7 bases for J; bases not matched to a gene: 7. This CDR3 contains 14 residues.

For this clone: Other DNA variants within this sample encode the same CDR3. The chain carries TRBV19 and TRBJ1-2; no clear D. Trimming shortened V by 7 bases and J by 5 bases, and 8 bases separated the two germline ends. The V gene's germline CDR1 is LNHDA and CDR2 SQIVND (reference sequence). The CDR3 is made up of 11 amino acids. Here the CDR3 DNA reads TGTGCCAGTATAGGGCCGTATGGCTACACCTTC. Residues: CASIGPYGYTF.

This sequence joins TRBV25-1 and TRBJ2-5, with unresolved D. With 2 bases removed from V and 5 bases from J, the gap between germline ends came to 9 bases. CDR3 length: 13 residues. Germline V CDR1 and CDR2: MGHDK, SYGVNS. CDR3 region: CASSEKGMETQYF. CDR3 coding DNA: TGTGCCAGCAGTGAAAAGGGAATGGAGACCCAGTACTTC.

The V and J genes are TRBV7-2 and TRBJ2-7; no clear D. Trimming took 5 bases from V and 1 from J, leaving 6 bases between them. Per germline, CDR1 SGHTA and CDR2 FQGNSA. The CDR3 totals 12 residues. CDR3 sequence: CASSPESYEQYF. CDR3 nucleotide sequence: TGTGCCAGCAGCCCAGAATCCTACGAGCAGTACTTC.

The rearrangement joins TRBV27 to TRBJ2-7; tentatively, D is TRBD1 (5 bases). This CDR3 has 14 residues. Trimming removed 0 bases at V and 7 bases at J, with 13 bases between. Germline loops: CDR1 MNHEY, CDR2 SMNVEV (reference sequence). The CDR3: CASSLSFQGVEQYF. As DNA, the CDR3 is TGTGCCAGCAGTTTATCATTCCAGGGCGTAGAGCAGTACTTC.

This clone has just one count. The genes are TRBV13 and TRBJ2-5; 9 nucleotides agree with TRBD2. The CDR3 is 16 amino acids. Germline CDR1 and CDR2: PRHDT and FYEKMQ (reference sequence). The V segment lost 0 bases and the J segment 4 bases; nucleotides outside the gene matches: 6. The CDR3: CASSLGRTSAGETQYF. The CDR3 DNA sequence: TGTGCCAGCAGCTTAGGCCGGACTAGCGCTGGAGAGACCCAGTACTTC.

This clone was seen a few times. The chain uses TRBV6-5 and TRBJ2-4; TRBD2 is a possible D gene (5 bases). The CDR3 is 14 residues long. CDR1 MNHEY and CDR2 SVGAGI come from the germline V gene. V lost 2 bases and J lost 2, with 7 bases in between. Here the CDR3 reads CASSYGETKNIQYF. The CDR3 bases are TGTGCCAGCAGTTACGGGGAGACCAAAAACATTCAGTACTTC.

The rearrangement links TRBV7-9 to TRBJ2-4, with D possibly TRBD2 on 6 matching bases. Germline V CDR1 and CDR2: SEHNR, FQNEAQ (reference sequence). V was clipped by 5 bases and J by 8 bases, with 22 bases between them. This CDR3 spans 16 amino acids. The CDR3: CASSHPTGLAIHIQYF. The CDR3 nucleotides are TGTGCCAGCAGCCATCCAACGGGGCTAGCGATCCACATTCAGTACTTC.

The rearrangement uses TRBV6-5 and TRBJ2-7, with D tentatively TRBD1 (6 bases). CDR3 length: 15 amino acids. With 0 bases removed from V and 4 bases from J, the gap between germline ends came to 13 bases. Germline V gene sequence: CDR1 MNHEY, CDR2 SVGAGI. CDR3 sequence: CASSYSGDTAYEQYF. CDR3 coding DNA: TGTGCCAGCAGTTACTCTGGGGACACTGCGTACGAGCAGTACTTC.